This TCR beta chain was obtained from a study of technical replicates of blood from a handful of donors. The germline V and J ends were trimmed by 3 bases and 2 bases, with 8 bases remaining between them. Looked up from germline, CDR1 is MNHEY and CDR2 is SVGAGI. The CDR3 has 13 amino acids. A single count supports this clone. Repertoires were generated with immunoSEQ multiplex PCR, while TCRdb's copy carries only in-frame clones and drops some. The sample has 95,000 or so clones, approximately 95% seen once. The V call is TRBV6-5, the J call TRBJ2-7, with a tentative D call TRBD2 (5 bases). The sequence was collected from a human donor in good health. Input material: T cells isolated from PBMCs. The DNA of the CDR3 is TGTGCCAGCAGTTATAGCGAGGCCTACGAGCAGTACTTC. Protein sequence: CASSYSEAYEQYF.